Below, 25 T cell receptor beta chains from the same sample are listed, as sequenced in a study of T cells in Graves' hyperthyroidism and ophthalmopathy. It was RNA transcripts that yielded the amplified TCR beta CDR3 regions. First-round RT-PCR of the TCR CDR3 relied on the HTBI primer set. TCRdb redid the calling of the multiplex PCR reads with MiXCR, one entry per CDR3 protein. The table has about 610,000 distinct CDR3 sequences, about 15% seen once; the top ten hold 4.3%. Sequenced: blood. Every receptor here comes from a woman in her forties with Graves' ophthalmopathy.

The chain combines TRBV12-3 or TRBV12-4 with TRBJ2-6, with D uncertain. The CDR3 totals 15 residues. The V gene lost 8 bases and the J gene lost 2 bases, with 13 bases spanning the gap. Here the CDR3 reads CASGIWRTGANVLTF. CDR3 bases: TGTGCCAGCGGAATTTGGAGAACTGGGGCCAACGTCCTGACTTTC.

The chain has TRBV6-2 or TRBV6-3 and TRBJ2-5, with D hard to call. V was trimmed by 6 bases and J by 1 base, leaving 9 bases between them. Germline CDR1 and CDR2: MNHEY and SVGEGT. The CDR3 loop spans 13 amino acids. CDR3 loop: CASRESTQETQYF. The CDR3 coding sequence is TGTGCCAGCAGGGAGAGCACCCAAGAGACCCAGTACTTC.

This clonotype was counted many times. The chain carries TRBV6-5 and TRBJ1-1, with 8 bases aligning to TRBD1. The CDR3 loop spans 17 amino acids. J gave up 4 bases and V 2 bases, and 12 bases lay outside the gene matches. Germline V gene lookup returns CDR1 MNHEY and CDR2 SVGAGI. The CDR3 reads CASSYPPGRGRVTEAFF. CDR3 in DNA: TGTGCCAGCAGTTACCCTCCGGGCAGGGGGCGCGTCACTGAAGCTTTCTTT.

This clonotype was picked up many times. The V call is TRBV30, the J call TRBJ1-2, with a weak D call TRBD1 (6 bases). Germline values: CDR1 GTSNPN, CDR2 SVGIG (reference sequence). V lost 0 bases to trimming and J lost 6 bases, with 23 bases between them. There are 17 residues in the CDR3. The CDR3 loop reads CAWSVSDRTPFIHGYTF. CDR3 bases: TGTGCCTGGAGTGTAAGCGACAGGACCCCTTTCATCCATGGCTACACCTTC.

The genes are TRBV7-3 and TRBJ2-2; D might be TRBD1 or TRBD2, each matching 6 bases. From germline, CDR1 is SGHTA and CDR2 FQGTGA. Trimming cost V 6 bases and J 1 base, with 15 bases left between them. The CDR3 length is 16 residues. CDR3 residues: CASSSTGGLNTGELFF. The DNA for the CDR3 is TGTGCCAGCAGTTCAACCGGGGGCCTGAACACCGGGGAGCTGTTTTTT.

This clonotype occurred many times. The junction differs from germline at one of its ends, possibly a read error. The CDR3 protein is CASSQEDWLIF. The CDR3 nucleotides read TGCGCCAGCAGCCAGGAAGACTGGCTCATCTTC. The chain combines TRBV4-1 with TRBJ2-7; D unclear. Germline V CDR1 and CDR2: MGHRA, YSYEKL. The CDR3 runs 11 residues.

This clonotype was observed many times. The DNA for the CDR3 is TGCAGTGCTGAGAAAGTAACAGATACGCAGTATTTT. This sequence encodes CSAEKVTDTQYF. The chain combines TRBV20-1 with TRBJ2-3; D unclear. CDR3 length: 12 residues. Looked up from germline, CDR1 is DFQATT and CDR2 is SNEGSKA (reference sequence). V lost 5 bases to trimming and J lost 3 bases, with 9 bases between them.

This clonotype was observed at least ten times. The chain links TRBV30 to TRBJ2-5, with D uncertain. The V end was cut by 0 bases, the J end by 1 base, with 9 bases between. CDR1 is GTSNPN and CDR2 is SVGIG in the germline V gene (reference sequence). The CDR3 loop spans 14 amino acids. The CDR3 DNA reads as TGTGCCTGGAGTGTCGACTGGGTCCAAGAGACCCAGTACTTC. Translating it yields CAWSVDWVQETQYF.

Only a few counts were recorded for this clonotype. Written as DNA, the CDR3 is TGTGCCAGCAAAAAAGCCGAACCCTCCTACGAGCAGTACTTC. Protein product: CASKKAEPSYEQYF. The rearrangement joins TRBV12-3 or TRBV12-4 to TRBJ2-7; unclear D gene. The CDR3 spans 14 residues. Trimming cost V 7 bases and J 0 bases, with 13 bases left between them.

This clonotype showed up many times. The J gene is TRBJ1-1, the V gene TRBV5-1; TRBD1 is a possible D gene (5 bases). Germline values: CDR1 SGHRS, CDR2 YFSETQ. The CDR3 covers 14 residues. Trimming took off 0 bases at V and 4 bases at J, with 10 bases between the two ends. CDR3 bases: TGCGCCAGCAGCTTGGCGCAGGGTGGCACTGAAGCTTTCTTT. It codes for CASSLAQGGTEAFF.

The rearrangement links TRBV6-1 to TRBJ2-7; 13 positions match TRBD2. CDR3 length: 17 residues. Germline assignment: CDR1 MNHNS and CDR2 SASEGT. The junction had 8 bases not matched to a gene; V was cut back by 4 bases and J by 2 bases. DNA of the CDR3: TGTGCCAGCAGTGGGACTAGCGGGAGTTACCCCACCTACGAGCAGTACTTC. Translation: CASSGTSGSYPTYEQYF.

This clonotype was seen repeatedly, ten times or more. The chain has TRBV19 and TRBJ2-7; a possible D gene is TRBD1 (6 bases). The germline V and J ends were trimmed by 5 bases and 2 bases, with 13 bases remaining between them. CDR1 and CDR2 from the germline V gene are LNHDA and SQIVND (reference sequence). This CDR3 contains 14 residues. The CDR3 sequence is CASSAWDKAYEQYF. The CDR3 bases are TGTGCCAGTAGTGCTTGGGACAAAGCCTACGAGCAGTACTTC.

This clonotype was counted at least ten times. The chain has TRBV2 and TRBJ2-2; 7 nucleotides agree with TRBD1. The CDR3 spans 15 residues. Germline V CDR1 and CDR2: SNHLY, FYNNEI. V gave up 8 bases and J gave up 1 base; unmatched junction bases: 7. Written as DNA, the CDR3 is TGTGCCAGCTGTCGACAGGGTCTGAACACCGGGGAGCTGTTTTTT. It yields the protein CASCRQGLNTGELFF.

This clonotype was picked up many times. V is TRBV15 and J is TRBJ2-5; 12 nucleotides match TRBD2. Germline V gene data show CDR1 as LNHNV and CDR2 as YYDKDF (reference sequence). CDR3 length: 16 residues. J lost 5 bases, V lost 2 bases, and 6 bases had no gene match. CDR3 sequence reads: CATSRRTSGTRETQYF. For the CDR3, the DNA is TGTGCCACCAGCAGACGGACTAGCGGGACGCGGGAGACCCAGTACTTC.

This chain joins TRBV6-2 or TRBV6-3 and TRBJ2-7, with D tentatively TRBD2 (5 bases). V was clipped by 2 bases and J by 3 bases, with 14 bases between them. This CDR3 is built from 15 residues. Germline lookup yields CDR1 MNHEY and CDR2 SVGEGT. In nucleotides, the CDR3 is TGTGCCAGCAGTTACGGGCCTAGCAGAGACTACGAGCAGTACTTC. This codes for CASSYGPSRDYEQYF.

This clonotype was counted many times. This rearrangement joins TRBV6-2 or TRBV6-3 to TRBJ1-1; D uncertain. Germline CDR1 MNHEY, CDR2 SVGEGT. V lost 6 bases and J lost 6, with 8 bases in between. This CDR3 is built from 11 residues. In nucleotides, the CDR3 is TGTGCCAGCAGATACATAGCTGAAGCTTTCTTT. This encodes CASRYIAEAFF.

This clonotype was seen ten or more times. V and J are TRBV4-2 and TRBJ2-5; D may be TRBD2 (5 bases). The ends were cut back, 1 base at V and 3 bases at J, with 9 bases in the middle. This CDR3 is built from 14 residues. Looked up from germline, CDR1 is LGHNA and CDR2 is YNFKEQ. CDR3 in DNA: TGTGCCAGCAGCCAAGCATACGGGAAAGAGACCCAGTACTTC. This encodes CASSQAYGKETQYF.

The genes are TRBV30 and TRBJ1-1; D gene ambiguous. Germline loops: CDR1 GTSNPN, CDR2 SVGIG (reference sequence). Trimming took off 0 bases at V and 6 bases at J, with 11 bases between the two ends. The CDR3 covers 13 residues. CDR3 sequence (DNA): TGTGCCTGGAGTGTCCGAGGGATATCTGAAGCTTTCTTT. Translating gives CAWSVRGISEAFF.

This clonotype was found many times. The V and J genes are TRBV25-1 and TRBJ2-2; TRBD2 might be the D (7 bases). The CDR3 contains 16 residues. V lost 7 bases, J lost 2 bases, and 17 bases lay in between. Looked up from germline, CDR1 is MGHDK and CDR2 is SYGVNS. The CDR3 nucleotides read TGTGCCAGCATGGGGGCGGGAGTCGCAAACACCGGGGAGCTGTTTTTT. It specifies CASMGAGVANTGELFF.

The sample holds many counts of this clonotype. J is TRBJ2-7 and V is TRBV12-3 or TRBV12-4; TRBD1 agrees at 9 bases. The CDR3 totals 14 residues. J was trimmed by 3 bases and V by 4 bases; bases with no gene match: 4. The CDR3 reads CASSSTGGRYEQYF. The CDR3 nucleotides read TGTGCCAGCAGTTCCACAGGGGGCCGCTACGAGCAGTACTTC.

This clonotype was seen repeatedly, ten times or more. The chain has TRBV6-2 or TRBV6-3 and TRBJ2-2, with D maybe TRBD2 (6 bases). V lost 11 bases, J lost 7 bases, and 17 bases lay in between. CDR3 size: 13 residues. Per the germline V gene, CDR1 is MNHEY and CDR2 is SVGEGT. The CDR3 sequence: CAATRGLGGELFF. The CDR3 DNA reads TGTGCCGCGACCCGGGGACTCGGCGGGGAGCTGTTTTTT.

This clonotype was seen many times. CDR3 nucleotides: TGTGCCAGCAGTTTGAAACTAGCGGTACAAGAGACCCAGTACTTC. Translation: CASSLKLAVQETQYF. The V gene is TRBV12-3 or TRBV12-4, the J gene TRBJ2-5; 8 bases match TRBD2. Unmatched junction bases numbered 5, after V lost 3 bases and J lost 2 bases. This CDR3 spans 15 amino acids.

This clonotype appeared once. V usage is TRBV28 and J usage is TRBJ1-2, with D hard to call. The V gene's germline CDR1 is MDHEN and CDR2 SYDVKM. CDR3 length: 11 residues. Trimming cost V 6 bases and J 6 bases, with 8 bases left between them. The CDR3 region is CASRAYHGYTF. The CDR3 nucleotides are TGTGCCAGCAGGGCCTATCATGGCTACACCTTC.

V usage is TRBV30 and J usage is TRBJ2-1; D assignment may be TRBD1 or TRBD2 (6 bases each). The CDR3 consists of 14 residues. Between the trimmed V and J ends, which lost 7 bases and 4 bases, there was a span of 17 bases. Germline V lookup: CDR1 GTSNPN, CDR2 SVGIG (reference sequence). The CDR3 region is CAFSRGPRYNEQFF. The CDR3 coding sequence is TGTGCCTTTAGCCGGGGGCCGCGATACAATGAGCAGTTCTTC.

The genes are TRBV29-1 and TRBJ2-5, with D uncertain. The CDR3 extends over 14 amino acids. CDR1 is SQVTM and CDR2 is ANQGSEA in the germline V gene. Trimming took 3 bases from V and 2 from J, leaving 13 bases between them. CDR3 DNA: TGCAGCGTTGAGGGCCAGCCCACACAAGAGACCCAGTACTTC. This encodes CSVEGQPTQETQYF. The complete variable domain, with remaining parts taken from reference TRBV29-1 and TRBJ2-5, reads SAVISQKPSRDICQRGTSLTIQCQVDSQVTMMFWYRQQPGQSLTLIATANQGSEATYESGFVIDKFPISRPNLTFSTLTVSNMSPEDSSIYLCSVEGQPTQETQYFGPGTRLLVL.